One sample yielded the 5 T cell receptor beta chains listed below, sequenced in a study of Graves' ophthalmopathy and Graves' hyperthyroidism. RNA transcripts provided the template for amplifying TCR beta CDR3 regions. First-round RT-PCR used HTBI primers; second-round multiplex PCR followed. MiXCR, run by TCRdb on the multiplex PCR reads, gives a single entry per CDR3 protein. The sample lists 200,000 to 300,000 distinct CDR3 sequences, 45% seen once, with roughly 50% in the top ten. The specimen was peripheral blood. These receptor sequences come from an adult man with Graves' ophthalmopathy.

The rearrangement joins TRBV28 to TRBJ1-5; D uncertain. Trimming pared 2 bases from V and 3 bases from J, leaving 11 bases between. This CDR3 has 15 residues. CDR1 MDHEN and CDR2 SYDVKM come from the germline V gene. CDR3 coding DNA: TGTGCCAGCAGTTTACCCCCGGTGGACAATCAGCCCCAGCATTTT. Residues: CASSLPPVDNQPQHF.

The gene calls are TRBV12-3 or TRBV12-4 and TRBJ1-5; 7 bases fit TRBD1. The CDR3 is 16 amino acids. V was clipped by 5 bases and J by 3 bases; unmatched bases: 10. The CDR3 DNA follows: TGTGCCAGCAGTGACAGGGAGGGAGGGATCAATCAGCCCCAGCATTTT. This gives the protein CASSDREGGINQPQHF.

This clonotype was detected a few times. J is TRBJ1-2 and V is TRBV27, with TRBD1 matching over 8 bases. The J segment lost 5 bases and the V segment lost 5 bases, leaving 13 bases of the junction unmatched. This CDR3 comprises 16 residues. Germline-derived CDR1 and CDR2 are MNHEY and SMNVEV (reference sequence). CDR3 sequence: CASSPTGTGRGYGYTF. The CDR3 bases are TGTGCCAGCAGTCCAACGGGGACAGGCCGGGGATATGGCTACACCTTC.

J is TRBJ2-3 and V is TRBV7-3, with D possibly being TRBD2 (5 bases). V lost 7 bases to trimming and J lost 6 bases, with 11 bases between them. The CDR3 contains 12 residues. In germline, CDR1 is SGHTA, CDR2 FQGTGA. The CDR3 nucleotides read TGTGCCAGCAACTACCGGAGGGATACGCAGTATTTT. Residues: CASNYRRDTQYF.

J is TRBJ2-3 and V is TRBV2; possibly TRBD1 for D (5 bases). V shed 8 bases and J shed 4 bases, with 13 bases lying between them. Germline V gene lookup returns CDR1 SNHLY and CDR2 FYNNEI. This CDR3 is 13 amino acids long. In nucleotides, the CDR3 is TGTGCCAGCGGGGCAGGGATGGCAGATACGCAGTATTTT. Translated: CASGAGMADTQYF.